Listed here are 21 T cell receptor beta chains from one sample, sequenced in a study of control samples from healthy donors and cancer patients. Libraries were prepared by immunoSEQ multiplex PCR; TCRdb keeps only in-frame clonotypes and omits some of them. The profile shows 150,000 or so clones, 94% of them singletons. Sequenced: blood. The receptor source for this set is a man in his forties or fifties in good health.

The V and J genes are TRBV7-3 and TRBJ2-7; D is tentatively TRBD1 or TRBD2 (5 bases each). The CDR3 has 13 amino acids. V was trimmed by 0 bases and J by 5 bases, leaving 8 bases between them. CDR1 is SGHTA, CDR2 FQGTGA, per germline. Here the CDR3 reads CASSLTGVNEQYF. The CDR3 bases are TGTGCCAGCAGCTTAACGGGGGTTAACGAGCAGTACTTC.

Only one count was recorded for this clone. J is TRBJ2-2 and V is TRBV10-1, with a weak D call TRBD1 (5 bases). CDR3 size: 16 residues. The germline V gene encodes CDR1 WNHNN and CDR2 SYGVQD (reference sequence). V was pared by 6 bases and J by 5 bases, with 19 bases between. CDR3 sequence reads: CASSDRRRGKTGELFF. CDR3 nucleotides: TGCGCCAGCAGCGACCGTCGAAGGGGAAAGACCGGGGAGCTGTTTTTT.

CDR3 protein: CASSQDSGGPREQFF. The CDR3 nucleotides read TGTGCCAGCAGCCAAGATTCGGGAGGGCCACGTGAGCAGTTCTTC. This chain uses TRBV3-1 (or the pseudogene TRBV3-2) with TRBJ2-1; TRBD2 aligns across 8 bases. V was pared by 0 bases and J by 9 bases, with 7 bases of the junction left unmatched. Germline V gene sequence: CDR1 LGHDT, CDR2 YNNKEL (reference sequence). This CDR3 region has 15 residues.

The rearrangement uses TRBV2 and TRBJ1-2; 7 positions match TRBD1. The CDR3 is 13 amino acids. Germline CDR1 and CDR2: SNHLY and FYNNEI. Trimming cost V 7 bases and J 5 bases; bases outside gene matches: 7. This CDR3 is CASNPTGNYGYTF. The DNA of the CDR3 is TGTGCCAGCAATCCGACAGGGAATTATGGCTACACCTTC.

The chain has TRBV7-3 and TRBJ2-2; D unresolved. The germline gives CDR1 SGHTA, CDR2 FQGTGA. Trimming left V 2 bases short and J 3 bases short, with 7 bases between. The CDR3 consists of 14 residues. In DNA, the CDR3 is TGTGCCAGCAGCTTATCGCGGTACACCGGGGAGCTGTTTTTT. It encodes CASSLSRYTGELFF.

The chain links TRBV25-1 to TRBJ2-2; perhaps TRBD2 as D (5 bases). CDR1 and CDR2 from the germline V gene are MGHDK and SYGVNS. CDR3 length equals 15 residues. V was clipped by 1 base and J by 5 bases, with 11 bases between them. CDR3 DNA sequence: TGTGCCAGCAGTGAATTCCCGGGGAGAACCGGGGAGCTGTTTTTT. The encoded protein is CASSEFPGRTGELFF. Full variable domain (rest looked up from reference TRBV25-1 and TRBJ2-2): EADIYQTPRYLVIGTGKKITLECSQTMGHDKMYWYQQDPGMELHLIHYSYGVNSTEKGDLSSESTVSRIRTEHFPLTLESARPSHTSQYLCASSEFPGRTGELFFGEGSRLTVL.

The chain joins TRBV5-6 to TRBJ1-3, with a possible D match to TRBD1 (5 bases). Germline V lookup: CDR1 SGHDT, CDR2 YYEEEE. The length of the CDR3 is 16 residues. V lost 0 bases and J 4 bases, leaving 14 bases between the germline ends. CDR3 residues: CASSLVGARVGNTIYF. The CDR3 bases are TGTGCCAGCAGCTTGGTCGGGGCGCGTGTGGGAAACACCATATATTTT.

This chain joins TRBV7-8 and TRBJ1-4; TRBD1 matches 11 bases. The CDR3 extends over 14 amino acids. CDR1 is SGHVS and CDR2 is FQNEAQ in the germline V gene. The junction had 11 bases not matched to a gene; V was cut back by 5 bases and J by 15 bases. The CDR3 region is CASSMDRGLARVFF. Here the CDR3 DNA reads TGTGCCAGCAGCATGGACAGGGGGCTCGCCAGGGTGTTTTTT.

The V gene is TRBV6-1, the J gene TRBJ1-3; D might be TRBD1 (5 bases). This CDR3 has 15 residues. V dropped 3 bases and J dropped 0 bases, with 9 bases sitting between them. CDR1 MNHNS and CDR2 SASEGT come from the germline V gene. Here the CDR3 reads CASSEGTGSGNTIYF. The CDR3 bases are TGTGCCAGCAGTGAGGGCACAGGCTCTGGAAACACCATATATTTT.

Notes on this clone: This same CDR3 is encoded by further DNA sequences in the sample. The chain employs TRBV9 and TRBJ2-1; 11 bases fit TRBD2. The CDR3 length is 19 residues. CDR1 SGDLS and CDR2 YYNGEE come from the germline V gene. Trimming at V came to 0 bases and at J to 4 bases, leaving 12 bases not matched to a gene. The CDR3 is CASSVVGLAGGGKYNEQFF. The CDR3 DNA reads TGTGCCAGCAGCGTAGTGGGGCTAGCGGGGGGTGGTAAGTACAATGAGCAGTTCTTC.

CDR3 DNA sequence: TGTGCCAGCAGTCCCCCCGGGGGTCAGCCCCAGCATTTT. Protein product: CASSPPGGQPQHF. V and J are TRBV28 and TRBJ1-5; possible D gene TRBD1, 5 bases. The V end was cut by 5 bases, the J end by 6 bases, with 11 bases between. The CDR3 consists of 13 residues. The germline V gene encodes CDR1 MDHEN and CDR2 SYDVKM.

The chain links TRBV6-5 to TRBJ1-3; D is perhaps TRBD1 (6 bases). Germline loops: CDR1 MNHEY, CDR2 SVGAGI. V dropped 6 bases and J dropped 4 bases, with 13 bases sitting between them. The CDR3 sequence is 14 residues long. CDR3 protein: CASRRGGAGNTIYF. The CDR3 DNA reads TGTGCCAGCAGGCGGGGGGGGGCGGGAAACACCATATATTTT.

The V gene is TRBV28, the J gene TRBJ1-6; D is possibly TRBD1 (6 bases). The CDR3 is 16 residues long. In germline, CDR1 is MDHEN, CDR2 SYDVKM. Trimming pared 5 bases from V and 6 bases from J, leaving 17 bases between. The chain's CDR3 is CASSPQLGGGNSPLHF. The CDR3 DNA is TGTGCCAGCAGTCCTCAGTTAGGAGGGGGTAATTCACCCCTCCACTTT.

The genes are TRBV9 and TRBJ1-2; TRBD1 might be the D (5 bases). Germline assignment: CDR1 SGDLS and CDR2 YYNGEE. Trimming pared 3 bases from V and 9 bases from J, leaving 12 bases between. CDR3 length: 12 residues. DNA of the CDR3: TGTGCCAGCAGCGCCCAGGGTTCTAGCTACACCTTC. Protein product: CASSAQGSSYTF.

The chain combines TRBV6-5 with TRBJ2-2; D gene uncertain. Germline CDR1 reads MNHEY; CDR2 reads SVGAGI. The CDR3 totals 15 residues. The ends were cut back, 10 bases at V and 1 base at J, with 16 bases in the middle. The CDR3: CAISVETRNTGELFF. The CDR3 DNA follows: TGTGCCATCTCAGTGGAGACACGGAACACCGGGGAGCTGTTTTTT.

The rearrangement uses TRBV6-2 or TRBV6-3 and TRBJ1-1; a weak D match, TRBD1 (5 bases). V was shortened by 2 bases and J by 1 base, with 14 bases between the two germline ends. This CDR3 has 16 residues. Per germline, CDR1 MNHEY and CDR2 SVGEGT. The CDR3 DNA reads TGTGCCAGCAGTTACCCCAGACAGTCAGCGAACACTGAAGCTTTCTTT. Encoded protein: CASSYPRQSANTEAFF.

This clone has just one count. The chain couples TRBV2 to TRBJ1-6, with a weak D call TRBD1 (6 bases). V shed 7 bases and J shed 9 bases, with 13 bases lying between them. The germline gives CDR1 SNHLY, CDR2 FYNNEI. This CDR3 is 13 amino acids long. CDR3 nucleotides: TGTGCCAGCAACCAGGGGCCGCGTTCACCCCTCCACTTT. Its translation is CASNQGPRSPLHF.

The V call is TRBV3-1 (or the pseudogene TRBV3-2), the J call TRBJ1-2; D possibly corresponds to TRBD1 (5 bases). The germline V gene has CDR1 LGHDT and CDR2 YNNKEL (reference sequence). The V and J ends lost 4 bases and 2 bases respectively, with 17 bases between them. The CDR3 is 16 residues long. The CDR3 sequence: CASSRSEGTWNYGYTF. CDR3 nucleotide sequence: TGTGCCAGCAGCCGCTCGGAAGGGACGTGGAACTATGGCTACACCTTC.

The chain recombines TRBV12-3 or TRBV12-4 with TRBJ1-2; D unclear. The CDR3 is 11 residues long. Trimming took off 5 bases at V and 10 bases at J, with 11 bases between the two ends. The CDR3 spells CASSPSQIYTF. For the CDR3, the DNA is TGTGCCAGCAGTCCTAGCCAGATCTACACCTTC.

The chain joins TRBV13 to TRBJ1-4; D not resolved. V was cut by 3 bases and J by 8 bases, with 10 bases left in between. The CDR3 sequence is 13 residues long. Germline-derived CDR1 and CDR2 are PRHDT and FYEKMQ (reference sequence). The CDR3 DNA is TGTGCCAGCAGCTTCCTCTCGGGGGAAAAACTGTTTTTT. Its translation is CASSFLSGEKLFF.

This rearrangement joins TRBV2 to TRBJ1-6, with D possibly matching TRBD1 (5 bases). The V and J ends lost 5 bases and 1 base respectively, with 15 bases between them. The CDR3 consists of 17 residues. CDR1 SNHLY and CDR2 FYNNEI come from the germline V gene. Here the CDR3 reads CASSSTGVESYNSPLHF. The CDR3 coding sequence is TGTGCCAGCAGTTCCACGGGGGTGGAGTCCTATAATTCACCCCTCCACTTT.